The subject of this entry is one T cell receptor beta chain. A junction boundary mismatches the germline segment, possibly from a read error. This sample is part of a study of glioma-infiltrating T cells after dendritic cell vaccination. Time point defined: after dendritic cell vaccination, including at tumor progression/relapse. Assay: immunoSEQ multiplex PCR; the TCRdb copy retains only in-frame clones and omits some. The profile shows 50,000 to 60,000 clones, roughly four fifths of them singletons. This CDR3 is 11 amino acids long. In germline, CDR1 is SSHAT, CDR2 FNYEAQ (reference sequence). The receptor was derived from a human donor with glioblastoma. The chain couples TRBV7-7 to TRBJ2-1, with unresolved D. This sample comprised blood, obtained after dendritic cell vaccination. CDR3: CASSFSNEQFF. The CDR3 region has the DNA TGTGCTAGCAGCTTTTCTAATGAGCAGTTCTTC.